Listed below are T cell receptor beta chains from one sample, sequenced in a study of control samples from healthy donors and cancer patients. The repertoire was sequenced with immunoSEQ multiplex PCR; TCRdb's copy has only in-frame clones and lacks some. The sample holds about 130,000 clones, about 90% seen once. The sample taken for sequencing was blood. The receptors originated from a woman in her 50s in good health. The CDR3 runs from the conserved cysteine through the conserved F or W. Only part of the rows carry a size: once, few, many, or a class if the clone is expanded.

size | V | CDR3
NA | TRBV7-6 | CASRRGGGRGSYNEQFF
NA | TRBV6-5 | CASTENRLYGYTF
NA | TRBV2 | CASSEAPGKNTEAFF
NA | TRBV2 | CASSVGMRTSGMFF
NA | TRBV28 | CASKDRGDSPLHF
NA | TRBV9 | CASSVAGSDSPLHF
once | TRBV19 | CASSTGATEAFF
NA | TRBV19 | CASSIDPSPNQPQHF
NA | TRBV10-2 | CASSGPTSGGGEQYF
NA | TRBV11-2 | CASSLGSPRGASLFF
NA | TRBV6-1 | CASSEAGFVGTGNTIYF
once | TRBV28 | CASSLADRVRGYTF
NA | TRBV19 | CASSIRAASSYEQYF
NA | TRBV27 | CASWERGAESSYNEQFF
NA | TRBV10-3 | CASHGGPENTEAFF
once | TRBV20-1 | CSGRGPPEAFF
NA | TRBV5-1 | CASSLNVGVSGNTIYF
NA | TRBV11-2 | CASSLGDPSGNQPQHF
NA | TRBV25-1 | CASSELSSDTGELFF
few | TRBV27 | CASSTGQYQPQHF
NA | TRBV11-2 | CASSLEVAGGTEQFF
NA | TRBV24-1 | CATSDPEDRGGNQPQHF
NA | TRBV28 | CASSLSRLNEKLFF
NA | TRBV28 | CASRQDRYQPQHF
few | TRBV10-2 | CASSESPGHRAVRYEKLFF
NA | TRBV19 | CASSIIGAGSDEQYF
NA | TRBV3-1/TRBV3-2 | CASTPPRGEKLFF
NA | TRBV3-1/TRBV3-2 | CASSSHLGYTF
NA | TRBV28 | CASSFPAPEASYEQYF
NA | TRBV6-6 | CASGRLAGNEQFF
few | TRBV4-1 | CASSQTGQLSYNEQFF
once | TRBV18 | CASSPTESSPNEKLFF
once | TRBV11-2 | CASSRYGPIGDEQFF
once | TRBV9 | CASSPTGTENSPLHF
NA | TRBV5-1 | CASSLGTAGQTNYGYTF